These 24 T cell receptor beta chains were sequenced from one sample in a study of siplizumab effects on memory and regulatory T cells. Measured with immunoSEQ multiplex PCR; TCRdb has only the in-frame clones, and not every one. Of 70,000 or so clones listed, around 90% are singletons. The sample comprised CD8+ T cells sorted from blood. All receptors come from a human donor in good health.

This clone was seen just once. The chain is built from TRBV7-6 and TRBJ2-1; 12 bases agree with TRBD2. The germline CDR1 and CDR2 sequences are SGHVS and FNYEAQ. V shed 2 bases and J 3 bases; nucleotides not matched to a gene: 8. This CDR3 is 18 amino acids long. CDR3 nucleotides: TGTGCCAGCAGCTTATCTGCTAGCGGGGGGGCGGGCTACAATGAGCAGTTCTTC. Translating gives CASSLSASGGAGYNEQFF. Full variable domain (remainder filled in from reference TRBV7-6 and TRBJ2-1): GAGVSQSPRYKVTKRGQDVALRCDPISGHVSLYWYRQALGQGPEFLTYFNYEAQQDKSGLPNDRFSAERPEGSISTLTIQRTEQRDSAMYRCASSLSASGGAGYNEQFFGPGTRLTVL.

The rearrangement links TRBV7-2 to TRBJ2-1; TRBD1 matches at 7 bases. This CDR3 is built from 13 residues. The junction had 5 bases not matched to a gene; V was cut back by 5 bases and J by 7 bases. In germline, CDR1 is SGHTA, CDR2 FQGNSA. CDR3 residues: CASSNDRVNEQFF. CDR3 in DNA: TGTGCCAGCAGCAATGACAGGGTTAATGAGCAGTTCTTC.

Comments on this clone: Other DNA sequences from this sample encode an identical CDR3 as well. The chain couples TRBV30 to TRBJ1-1; no clear D. Trimming cost V 0 bases and J 1 base, with 6 bases left between them. This CDR3 contains 13 residues. Germline V gene sequence: CDR1 GTSNPN, CDR2 SVGIG (reference sequence). The CDR3 loop reads CAWSVGGNTEAFF. The CDR3 nucleotides read TGTGCCTGGAGTGTAGGAGGGAACACTGAAGCTTTCTTT.

CDR3: CASSYLSGGLGTEAFF. The DNA of the CDR3 is TGTGCCAGCAGTTACCTAAGTGGGGGGTTAGGGACTGAAGCTTTCTTT. V and J are TRBV27 and TRBJ1-1; TRBD1 is a possible D gene (5 bases). CDR3 length: 16 amino acids. Looked up from germline, CDR1 is MNHEY and CDR2 is SMNVEV (reference sequence). V lost 4 bases and J lost 5, with 20 bases in between.

The chain employs TRBV18 and TRBJ2-7, with 7 bases identical to TRBD2. V was pared by 3 bases and J by 7 bases, with 9 bases of the junction left unmatched. The CDR3 sequence is 14 residues long. The germline CDR1 and CDR2 sequences are KGHSH and LQKENI. CDR3 in amino acids: CASSPSASGGEQYF. The CDR3 DNA reads as TGTGCCAGCTCACCTTCGGCTAGCGGAGGAGAGCAGTACTTC. The full variable domain, with the rest looked up from reference TRBV18 and TRBJ2-7, is NAGVMQNPRHLVRRRGQEARLRCSPMKGHSHVYWYRQLPEEGLKFMVYLQKENIIDESGMPKERFSAEFPKEGPSILRIQQVVRGDSAAYFCASSPSASGGEQYFGPGTRLTVT.

This sequence joins TRBV13 and TRBJ2-7; 8 bases are a match to TRBD1. Trimming cost V 3 bases and J 0 bases; bases outside gene matches: 10. This CDR3 contains 17 residues. The germline gives CDR1 PRHDT, CDR2 FYEKMQ (reference sequence). DNA of the CDR3: TGTGCCAGCAGCTTCGGACAGGGTGTCGGCAGCTCCTACGAGCAGTACTTC. Its protein is CASSFGQGVGSSYEQYF.

CDR3 loop: CASSSEGQHYGYTF. CDR3 bases: TGCGCCAGCAGCTCGGAGGGACAGCACTATGGCTACACCTTC. The rearrangement joins TRBV5-1 to TRBJ1-2; 7 bases agree with TRBD1. V lost 3 bases, J lost 3 bases, and 5 bases stayed unmatched. CDR1 is SGHRS, CDR2 YFSETQ, per germline. This CDR3 has 14 residues.

The chain is built from TRBV29-1 and TRBJ1-1; D not resolved. The germline V and J ends were trimmed by 1 base and 0 bases, with 12 bases remaining between them. The germline CDR1 and CDR2 sequences are SQVTM and ANQGSEA. The CDR3 runs 15 residues. CDR3 sequence reads: CSVEVAVYMNTEAFF. The CDR3 nucleotides read TGCAGCGTTGAAGTGGCAGTGTACATGAACACTGAAGCTTTCTTT.

This chain connects TRBV5-1 to TRBJ2-5; D is unresolved. CDR3 length: 16 residues. V lost 4 bases and J lost 7, with 23 bases in between. CDR1 SGHRS and CDR2 YFSETQ come from the germline V gene. The CDR3 DNA reads as TGCGCCAGCAGCGGGCTCGGCAGTCTCGGCGATCCGACCCAGTACTTC. Translation gives CASSGLGSLGDPTQYF.

Written as DNA, the CDR3 is TGTGCCAGCAGCTGGGTGACAATGGCCCAGTACTTC. Its translation: CASSWVTMAQYF. V usage is TRBV7-2 and J usage is TRBJ2-5; D gene unclear. V lost 4 bases, J lost 9 bases, and 12 bases lay in between. Germline V lookup: CDR1 SGHTA, CDR2 FQGNSA. The CDR3 is 12 amino acids.

V is TRBV7-9 and J is TRBJ1-3, with no clear D. The ends were cut back, 6 bases at V and 0 bases at J, with 15 bases in the middle. Germline V gene lookup returns CDR1 SEHNR and CDR2 FQNEAQ (reference sequence). This CDR3 comprises 16 residues. In nucleotides, the CDR3 is TGTGCCAGCAGTCATTCGGCAGCCAACTCTGGAAACACCATATATTTT. Translated, it gives CASSHSAANSGNTIYF.

V gene TRBV2 combines with J gene TRBJ1-2, with D possibly being TRBD1 (5 bases). CDR1 SNHLY and CDR2 FYNNEI come from the germline V gene. CDR3 length: 14 amino acids. V was cut by 7 bases and J by 3 bases, with 15 bases left in between. CDR3 protein: CASTDGDSDYGYTF. As DNA, the CDR3 is TGTGCCAGCACCGACGGGGACTCTGACTATGGCTACACCTTC.

The count of this clone is one. The chain employs TRBV27 and TRBJ2-7; tentatively, D is TRBD2 (6 bases). CDR1 MNHEY and CDR2 SMNVEV come from the germline V gene (reference sequence). V was pared by 2 bases and J by 6 bases, with 8 bases between. The CDR3 consists of 12 residues. The CDR3 nucleotides read TGTGCCAGCAGTTTAGCGGGAAGCGAGCAGTACTTC. It specifies CASSLAGSEQYF.

The CDR3 DNA is TGTGCCAGCAGCCACTCGGATCGAGTTCAGGATAGCACAGATACGCAGTATTTT. Translated, it gives CASSHSDRVQDSTDTQYF. The rearrangement links TRBV9 to TRBJ2-3; D is unresolved. Germline CDR1 reads SGDLS; CDR2 reads YYNGEE. This CDR3 contains 18 residues. The germline V and J ends were trimmed by 4 bases and 0 bases, with 21 bases remaining between them.

This clone was observed a single time. The V call is TRBV5-5, the J call TRBJ2-7; D is unresolved. CDR3 size: 14 residues. Germline CDR1 is SGHKS and CDR2 is YYEKEE (reference sequence). V gave up 5 bases and J gave up 3 bases, with 15 bases separating them. The CDR3 nucleotides are TGTGCCAGCAGGGTTTGGGATTCGGACTACGAGCAGTACTTC. Protein: CASRVWDSDYEQYF.

The rearrangement uses TRBV7-8 and TRBJ2-2; D is unresolved. V lost 8 bases and J lost 4, with 23 bases in between. The CDR3 length is 17 residues. The germline CDR1 and CDR2 sequences are SGHVS and FQNEAQ. The CDR3 nucleotides read TGTGCCAGCCCCACTAAAGTGGGTCTCTCGGGCACCGGGGAGCTGTTTTTT. Protein: CASPTKVGLSGTGELFF.

The chain combines TRBV25-1 with TRBJ1-1; 7 bases are shared with TRBD1. The CDR3 loop spans 14 amino acids. Per germline, CDR1 MGHDK and CDR2 SYGVNS. V shed 3 bases, J shed 1 base, and the junction held 2 bases outside the gene matches. The CDR3 loop is CASSEGQTNTEAFF. The CDR3 coding sequence is TGTGCCAGCAGTGAGGGACAGACGAACACTGAAGCTTTCTTT.

The J gene is TRBJ1-1, the V gene TRBV9; D not resolved. Per the germline V gene, CDR1 is SGDLS and CDR2 is YYNGEE. This CDR3 is 14 amino acids long. The ends were cut back, 0 bases at V and 0 bases at J, with 6 bases in the middle. The CDR3 coding sequence is TGTGCCAGCAGCGTAGGAGGAGTGAACACTGAAGCTTTCTTT. The encoded protein is CASSVGGVNTEAFF.

This clone occurred a few times. The chain uses TRBV6-5 and TRBJ1-1; D not resolved. The V gene's germline CDR1 is MNHEY and CDR2 SVGAGI. The CDR3 extends over 13 amino acids. V dropped 0 bases and J dropped 4 bases, with 6 bases sitting between them. CDR3: CASSYSGGTEAFF. The CDR3 bases are TGTGCCAGCAGTTACTCGGGAGGCACTGAAGCTTTCTTT.

The chain combines TRBV15 with TRBJ2-7; D not certain. V was cut by 6 bases and J by 1 base, with 13 bases left in between. The CDR3 sequence is 14 residues long. The germline gives CDR1 LNHNV, CDR2 YYDKDF (reference sequence). CDR3 sequence: CATSSPAESYEQYF. The DNA of the CDR3 is TGTGCCACCAGTTCCCCGGCTGAATCCTACGAGCAGTACTTC.

The J gene is TRBJ1-5, the V gene TRBV18; D call uncertain. The ends were cut back, 0 bases at V and 7 bases at J, with 7 bases in the middle. The germline gives CDR1 KGHSH, CDR2 LQKENI. CDR3 length equals 13 residues. DNA of the CDR3: TGTGCCAGCTCACCACCGTTAGGCCAGCCCCAGCATTTT. Amino acid sequence: CASSPPLGQPQHF. The full variable domain, with the rest looked up from reference TRBV18 and TRBJ1-5, is NAGVMQNPRHLVRRRGQEARLRCSPMKGHSHVYWYRQLPEEGLKFMVYLQKENIIDESGMPKERFSAEFPKEGPSILRIQQVVRGDSAAYFCASSPPLGQPQHFGDGTRLSIL.

The chain joins TRBV6-1 to TRBJ2-7; D is possibly TRBD1 (5 bases). The germline V gene encodes CDR1 MNHNS and CDR2 SASEGT. V was shortened by 8 bases and J by 1 base, with 18 bases between the two germline ends. The CDR3 consists of 15 residues. CDR3 DNA sequence: TGTGCCAGCCAATCGGAAAAGGGGCGATCCTACGAGCAGTACTTC. This encodes CASQSEKGRSYEQYF.

The J gene is TRBJ2-5, the V gene TRBV11-3, with D uncertain. The CDR3 is 13 amino acids. V gave up 2 bases and J gave up 5 bases, with 9 bases separating them. CDR1 and CDR2 from the germline V gene are SGHNT and YENEEA. CDR3 loop: CASSLWQWETQYF. The CDR3 DNA follows: TGTGCCAGCAGCTTATGGCAGTGGGAGACCCAGTACTTC. Full variable domain (outside the CDR3, taken from reference TRBV11-3 and TRBJ2-5): EAGVVQSPRYKIIEKKQPVAFWCNPISGHNTLYWYLQNLGQGPELLIRYENEEAVDDSQLPKDRFSAERLKGVDSTLKIQPAELGDSAVYLCASSLWQWETQYFGPGTRLLVL.

The rearrangement joins TRBV6-1 to TRBJ2-3, with D maybe TRBD1 (6 bases). CDR1 and CDR2 (germline): MNHNS, SASEGT. Trimming removed 1 base from V and 5 bases from J, with 13 bases in between. This CDR3 region has 15 residues. In nucleotides, the CDR3 is TGTGCCAGCAGTGAAGTGCCAACAGGGAGAGATACGCAGTATTTT. Translated: CASSEVPTGRDTQYF.